This T cell receptor beta chain was retrieved from a study of blood T cell repertoires in COVID-19. The overall study: Sites in the United States, Italy and Spain provided acute and convalescent COVID-19 samples.

Original handling: Cell counts per sample came from amplifying reference gene primers. Some clones are missing from TCRdb's copy, which holds only in-frame ones; the method was immunoSEQ multiplex PCR. V and J calls and clone size come straight from that table; D and trimming were deduced from the DNA. The sample contains 200,000 to 300,000 clones, approximately 90% of which appear only once. Membership in each cohort depended on participant-reported clinical history. Unmatched junction bases numbered 18, after V lost 6 bases and J lost 5 bases. The germline gives CDR1 KGHSH, CDR2 LQKENI. The CDR3 runs to 17 residues.

The chain combines TRBV18 with TRBJ1-1; TRBD1 matches at 7 bases. The receptor comes from a woman aged 35 to 49 with acute COVID-19. Sequencing input: PBMCs or T cells enriched from blood (not recorded which). The DNA for the CDR3 is TGTGCCAGCTCTCGAGAATTAGACAGGGTGGGTCAGACTGAAGCTTTCTTT. Protein: CASSRELDRVGQTEAFF.